One sample yielded the 22 T cell receptor beta chains listed below, sequenced in a study of technical replicates of blood from four donors. Sequencing was performed with immunoSEQ multiplex PCR; in TCRdb, only in-frame clones are kept and a portion is missing. Among about 97,000 clones listed, 95% to 97% were seen once. The sequencing sample was made of T cells isolated from PBMCs. These receptors were taken from a human donor in good health.

This clone has only one observation. Here the CDR3 reads CASGLAGWETQYF. CDR3 nucleotide sequence: TGTGCCAGCGGACTAGCGGGATGGGAGACCCAGTACTTC. The chain has TRBV7-2 and TRBJ2-5; 12 bases line up with TRBD2. The germline gives CDR1 SGHTA, CDR2 FQGNSA. V shed 8 bases and J 5 bases; nucleotides not matched to a gene: 3. The CDR3 runs to 13 residues.

This rearrangement joins TRBV19 to TRBJ2-7, with a weak D call TRBD2 (5 bases). The CDR3 runs to 15 residues. Germline CDR1 reads LNHDA; CDR2 reads SQIVND (reference sequence). The V and J ends lost 3 bases and 2 bases respectively, with 14 bases between them. The CDR3 bases are TGTGCCAGTAGTATTGTGGGCGGGCGGACCTACGAGCAGTACTTC. Translation: CASSIVGGRTYEQYF.

V is TRBV9 and J is TRBJ2-3; TRBD2 is a possible D gene (6 bases). Trimming shortened V by 3 bases and J by 6 bases, and 14 bases separated the two germline ends. Germline V lookup: CDR1 SGDLS, CDR2 YYNGEE. The CDR3 is made up of 14 amino acids. The DNA of the CDR3 is TGTGCCAGCAGCGCCCGACCGGGGAGGGATACGCAGTATTTT. This gives the protein CASSARPGRDTQYF.

Of note for this clone: Different DNA sequences within this sample yield the same CDR3. The chain links TRBV5-1 to TRBJ2-4; D possibly corresponds to TRBD1 (6 bases). Per germline, CDR1 SGHRS and CDR2 YFSETQ. The CDR3 length is 12 residues. V lost 4 bases and J 7 bases, leaving 9 bases between the germline ends. The CDR3 nucleotides are TGCGCCAGCAGCGGGGGCGAGAACATTCAGTACTTC. Amino acids: CASSGGENIQYF.

V usage is TRBV9 and J usage is TRBJ2-2; the D gene is possibly TRBD1 (6 bases). Trimming removed 0 bases from V and 5 bases from J, with 11 bases in between. Germline lookup yields CDR1 SGDLS and CDR2 YYNGEE. The CDR3 is 15 residues long. CDR3 amino acids: CASSVEPGVTGELFF. The CDR3 DNA sequence: TGTGCCAGCAGCGTAGAACCAGGGGTGACCGGGGAGCTGTTTTTT. Full variable domain (outside the CDR3, taken from reference TRBV9 and TRBJ2-2): DSGVTQTPKHLITATGQRVTLRCSPRSGDLSVYWYQQSLDQGLQFLIQYYNGEERAKGNILERFSAQQFPDLHSELNLSSLELGDSALYFCASSVEPGVTGELFFGEGSRLTVL.

This clone was picked up one time. The chain carries TRBV19 and TRBJ2-7; a weak D match, TRBD1 (6 bases). Looked up from germline, CDR1 is LNHDA and CDR2 is SQIVND (reference sequence). The V gene lost 5 bases and the J gene lost 0 bases, with 14 bases spanning the gap. CDR3 length: 15 residues. This CDR3 reads CASSQQGKLSYEQYF. The CDR3 coding sequence is TGTGCCAGTAGTCAACAGGGCAAACTCTCCTACGAGCAGTACTTC.

The chain couples TRBV28 to TRBJ1-1; 7 nucleotides line up with TRBD1. With 5 bases clipped from V and 4 bases from J, the junction kept 7 bases outside the gene matches. The CDR3 is made up of 14 amino acids. Germline CDR1 and CDR2: MDHEN and SYDVKM. CDR3 protein: CASSPRPGGTEAFF. CDR3 DNA sequence: TGTGCCAGCAGTCCTAGACCAGGGGGCACTGAAGCTTTCTTT.

The chain carries TRBV6-5 and TRBJ1-1, with a possible D match to TRBD1 (5 bases). Germline V gene sequence: CDR1 MNHEY, CDR2 SVGAGI. The CDR3 runs to 16 residues. The V and J ends lost 4 bases and 4 bases respectively, with 19 bases between them. The DNA of the CDR3 is TGTGCCAGCAGTTCGGCTGGATGGGGCGTAGGCACTGAAGCTTTCTTT. This encodes CASSSAGWGVGTEAFF.

V and J are TRBV18 and TRBJ1-2, with TRBD1 matching over 9 bases. This CDR3 comprises 17 residues. The V gene's germline CDR1 is KGHSH and CDR2 LQKENI. Unmatched junction bases numbered 14, after V lost 2 bases and J lost 7 bases. The chain's CDR3 is CASSPESGTGSGRGYTF. The CDR3 coding sequence is TGTGCCAGCTCACCAGAGTCCGGGACAGGGTCGGGCCGTGGCTACACCTTC.

This clone appeared once. The chain employs TRBV2 and TRBJ2-7, with D maybe TRBD2 (6 bases). V was clipped by 0 bases and J by 7 bases, with 19 bases between them. The CDR3 contains 16 residues. Germline-derived CDR1 and CDR2 are SNHLY and FYNNEI. The CDR3 nucleotides are TGTGCCAGCAGTGAAGCGGGCGTCCGCGTCGCGGGGGAGCAGTACTTC. Translation: CASSEAGVRVAGEQYF.

The V call is TRBV30, the J call TRBJ2-7; 10 nucleotides line up with TRBD2. This CDR3 region has 12 residues. V was clipped by 6 bases and J by 8 bases; unmatched bases: 7. Germline V gives CDR1 GTSNPN, CDR2 SVGIG (reference sequence). CDR3 sequence: CACGGLAEKQYF. The CDR3 DNA sequence: TGTGCCTGCGGAGGACTAGCGGAAAAGCAGTACTTC. Based on the CDR3 plus reference TRBV30 and TRBJ2-7, the full variable domain is SQTIHQWPATLVQPVGSPLSLECTVEGTSNPNLYWYRQAAGRGLQLLFYSVGIGQISSEVPQNLSASRPQDRQFILSSKKLLLSDSGFYLCACGGLAEKQYFGPGTRLTVT.

V gene TRBV28 combines with J gene TRBJ2-5; 10 nucleotides agree with TRBD1. Germline V gives CDR1 MDHEN, CDR2 SYDVKM. Trimming at V came to 4 bases and at J to 4 bases, leaving 9 bases not matched to a gene. CDR3 length: 16 residues. This CDR3 reads CASSWTGTGAGETQYF. CDR3 bases: TGTGCCAGCAGTTGGACTGGGACAGGGGCCGGAGAGACCCAGTACTTC.

The chain carries TRBV6-6 and TRBJ2-3; 8 nucleotides agree with TRBD2. Germline values: CDR1 MNHNY, CDR2 SVGAGI (reference sequence). CDR3 size: 15 residues. Trimming removed 4 bases from V and 3 bases from J; junction bases left unmatched: 6. CDR3 DNA: TGTGCCAGCAGTTTGGGACTAGGAGGAACAGATACGCAGTATTTT. This translates into CASSLGLGGTDTQYF.

The chain recombines TRBV7-9 with TRBJ2-7; tentatively, D is TRBD1 (6 bases). The germline gives CDR1 SEHNR, CDR2 FQNEAQ (reference sequence). This CDR3 has 14 amino acids. With 0 bases removed from V and 2 bases from J, the gap between germline ends came to 8 bases. The CDR3 sequence is CASSLAGHAYEQYF. The DNA for the CDR3 is TGTGCCAGCAGCTTAGCGGGACATGCCTACGAGCAGTACTTC.

CDR3 amino acids: CASSRSGTIYF. CDR3 DNA sequence: TGTGCCAGCAGTAGATCGGGCACCATATATTTT. The chain joins TRBV6-5 to TRBJ1-3; D not resolved. The CDR3 totals 11 residues. With 5 bases removed from V and 9 bases from J, the gap between germline ends came to 8 bases. Germline loops: CDR1 MNHEY, CDR2 SVGAGI.

The chain links TRBV29-1 to TRBJ2-7; tentatively, D is TRBD2 (6 bases). CDR1 SQVTM and CDR2 ANQGSEA come from the germline V gene. This CDR3 comprises 15 residues. V was cut by 5 bases and J by 3 bases, with 20 bases left in between. The CDR3 DNA sequence: TGCAGCGTTCTAATACTACGGGACGGGGGCTACGAGCAGTACTTC. Amino acid sequence: CSVLILRDGGYEQYF.

The chain carries TRBV7-2 and TRBJ1-2, with D unresolved. Germline-derived CDR1 and CDR2 are SGHTA and FQGNSA. The CDR3 is 16 amino acids. The V gene lost 5 bases and the J gene lost 5 bases, with 21 bases spanning the gap. The CDR3: CASSPSPGPVGYGYTF. The CDR3, as DNA: TGTGCCAGCAGCCCGAGTCCGGGTCCTGTCGGTTATGGCTACACCTTC.

V and J are TRBV5-6 and TRBJ2-7, with D unresolved. The CDR3 spans 13 residues. The V gene's germline CDR1 is SGHDT and CDR2 YYEEEE. Trimming stripped 1 base from V and 3 bases from J, with 8 bases between. CDR3 coding DNA: TGTGCCAGCAGCTTGCCTATTTACTACGAGCAGTACTTC. As protein: CASSLPIYYEQYF.

The chain recombines TRBV15 with TRBJ2-7; D unresolved. Trimming took 3 bases from V and 2 from J, leaving 14 bases between them. Germline CDR1 and CDR2: LNHNV and YYDKDF (reference sequence). The CDR3 spans 15 residues. CDR3 coding DNA: TGTGCCACCAGCAGGAGTGAAGCACCCACCTACGAGCAGTACTTC. Residues: CATSRSEAPTYEQYF.

The chain couples TRBV2 to TRBJ2-2; a possible D gene is TRBD1 (5 bases). Germline values: CDR1 SNHLY, CDR2 FYNNEI. V lost 2 bases and J lost 6, with 16 bases in between. The CDR3 has 16 amino acids. CDR3: CASSERFSKQAGELFF. The CDR3 DNA reads TGTGCCAGCAGTGAAAGGTTTTCGAAACAGGCCGGGGAGCTGTTTTTT.

The chain has TRBV7-9 and TRBJ1-5; no firm D call. The CDR3 has 14 amino acids. Germline loops: CDR1 SEHNR, CDR2 FQNEAQ (reference sequence). Trimming pared 6 bases from V and 6 bases from J, leaving 15 bases between. The chain's CDR3 is CASSLPGLGQPQHF. Written as DNA, the CDR3 is TGTGCCAGCAGTCTACCGGGGTTAGGTCAGCCCCAGCATTTT.

The chain links TRBV5-1 to TRBJ1-1, with a tentative D call TRBD1 (6 bases). Germline V gives CDR1 SGHRS, CDR2 YFSETQ. The CDR3 covers 14 residues. V lost 0 bases and J 1 base, leaving 7 bases between the germline ends. The CDR3 spells CASSLAGENTEAFF. DNA for the CDR3: TGCGCCAGCAGCTTGGCAGGGGAGAACACTGAAGCTTTCTTT.